Here is one T cell receptor beta chain with its context. The entry originates in a study of long-term antiretroviral therapy in people with HIV. At survey level, the immunoSEQ assay was run in its v3.0 version. Only in-frame clones appear in the TCRdb table, and some are missing; sequencing was by immunoSEQ multiplex PCR. The sample carries tens of thousands of clones, approximately 84% recorded once. The CDR3 is 14 residues long. V was shortened by 5 bases and J by 2 bases, with 12 bases between the two germline ends. Germline lookup yields CDR1 MRHNA and CDR2 SNTAGT. The gene calls are TRBV6-4 and TRBJ1-2; D unclear. This TCR was sampled from a man between 45 and 60 years old with HIV. This specimen consisted of unsorted PBMCs, obtained 2 years after starting antiretroviral therapy. The CDR3 loop reads CASSPGLMNYGYTF. In DNA form, the CDR3 reads TGTGCCAGCAGTCCTGGACTGATGAACTATGGCTACACCTTC.